This passage covers 9 T cell receptor beta chains from one sample sequenced in a study of blood T cell repertoires in COVID-19 (dated by TCRdb to the early 2020s). The receptor library was made with the immunoSEQ multiplex PCR assay. This is the immuneACCESS table as TCRdb keeps it, with only in-frame sequences that have V and J called. A part of the clones is gone; compared with another copy, unresolved V genes explain less than half, and the rest is unexplained. Counted in this sample were 150,000 or so clones; 87% of them appeared once. More than 1.5% of the sample belongs to the ten largest clones. Sequenced sample: peripheral blood. The receptors here all came from a woman between 50 and 59 years old with acute or convalescent COVID-19.

This clone has just one count. This chain uses TRBV5-6 with TRBJ1-2; TRBD1 matches 9 bases. Trimming took 3 bases from V and 5 from J; bases not matched to a gene: 11. Germline CDR1 SGHDT, CDR2 YYEEEE. CDR3 length: 16 residues. CDR3 sequence (DNA): TGTGCCAGCAGCTCGTGGACTGGACAGGGGATTTATGGCTACACCTTC. It codes for CASSSWTGQGIYGYTF.

Only one count was recorded for this clone. The CDR3 is CASSQSDEQFF. CDR3 nucleotide sequence: TGTGCCAGCAGCCAAAGCGATGAGCAGTTCTTC. The chain couples TRBV3-1 (or the pseudogene TRBV3-2) to TRBJ2-1; no definite D call. Germline V gene data show CDR1 as LGHDT and CDR2 as YNNKEL (reference sequence). The V end was cut by 2 bases, the J end by 8 bases, with 4 bases between. The CDR3 runs 11 residues.

The chain is built from TRBV4-2 and TRBJ1-1; D perhaps matches TRBD1 (6 bases). Trimming stripped 0 bases from V and 0 bases from J, with 14 bases between. The CDR3 extends over 17 amino acids. Germline V CDR1 and CDR2: LGHNA, YNFKEQ. The CDR3: CASSQDPGQPMNTEAFF. The CDR3 DNA follows: TGTGCCAGCAGCCAAGATCCAGGACAGCCTATGAACACTGAAGCTTTCTTT.

The chain has TRBV13 and TRBJ1-6; TRBD1 agrees at 7 bases. The CDR3 length is 16 residues. In germline, CDR1 is PRHDT, CDR2 FYEKMQ (reference sequence). Trimming cost V 7 bases and J 4 bases; bases outside gene matches: 10. The CDR3 loop is CASTLGQGGYNSPLHF. DNA of the CDR3: TGTGCCAGCACCTTGGGGCAGGGGGGATATAATTCACCCCTCCACTTT.

In DNA form, the CDR3 reads TGTGCCAGCTCACCCTCTCGGGATTACGAGCAGTACTTC. This gives the protein CASSPSRDYEQYF. V is TRBV18 and J is TRBJ2-7, with D possibly being TRBD2 (5 bases). The germline V and J ends were trimmed by 3 bases and 4 bases, with 10 bases remaining between them. Germline V CDR1 and CDR2: KGHSH, LQKENI. This CDR3 comprises 13 residues.

This chain joins TRBV3-1 (or the pseudogene TRBV3-2) and TRBJ1-2, with D possibly matching TRBD1 (5 bases). Trimming pared 0 bases from V and 6 bases from J, leaving 11 bases between. This CDR3 has 14 residues. The germline CDR1 and CDR2 sequences are LGHDT and YNNKEL (reference sequence). The CDR3 DNA is TGTGCCAGCAGCCAAGAAGCAGGGCGAGATGGCTACACCTTC. It encodes CASSQEAGRDGYTF.

The chain combines TRBV28 with TRBJ1-3, with 8 bases fitting TRBD1. CDR3 length: 14 residues. After removal of 6 bases from V and 4 bases from J, the junction contained 5 bases not matched to a gene. The germline CDR1 and CDR2 sequences are MDHEN and SYDVKM. The CDR3 is CASRGTGGGNTIYF. CDR3 nucleotides: TGTGCCAGCAGAGGGACAGGCGGAGGAAACACCATATATTTT.

This clone has only one observation. This chain joins TRBV3-1 (or the pseudogene TRBV3-2) and TRBJ2-1, with 11 bases lining up with TRBD2. The CDR3 is 18 amino acids. Germline loops: CDR1 LGHDT, CDR2 YNNKEL (reference sequence). V shed 2 bases and J 7 bases; nucleotides not matched to a gene: 13. CDR3 in amino acids: CASSQNVLAGGLSNEQFF. The DNA for the CDR3 is TGTGCCAGCAGCCAAAATGTCCTAGCGGGAGGCCTTAGTAATGAGCAGTTCTTC.

This clone was seen ten or more times. This chain links TRBV24-1 with TRBJ2-1; perhaps TRBD1 as D (6 bases). This CDR3 comprises 16 residues. In germline, CDR1 is KGHDR, CDR2 SFDVKD. The germline V and J ends were trimmed by 1 base and 4 bases, with 13 bases remaining between them. This CDR3 reads CATSDLVGTWYNEQFF. As DNA, the CDR3 is TGTGCCACCAGTGATTTAGTAGGGACATGGTACAATGAGCAGTTCTTC.